Below are 16 T cell receptor beta chains sequenced from a single sample in a study of cytomegalovirus exposure and HLA in healthy donors. Vbeta (60) and Jbeta (13) primers were used in the PCR. Using immunoSEQ multiplex PCR, the repertoire was profiled, and TCRdb retains in-frame clones only, with some absent. Recorded for this sample: tens of thousands of clones. Sample: PBMCs. These receptors all stem from a woman in her fifties or sixties in good health and CMV-seropositive.

V is TRBV2 and J is TRBJ1-2; D possibly corresponds to TRBD1 (6 bases). The CDR3 consists of 14 residues. Germline V lookup: CDR1 SNHLY, CDR2 FYNNEI. V was trimmed by 6 bases and J by 2 bases, leaving 13 bases between them. The CDR3 coding sequence is TGTGCCAGCAGCGACTTTACAGGGAACTATGGCTACACCTTC. Translating gives CASSDFTGNYGYTF. Combining the CDR3 with reference TRBV2 and TRBJ1-2 gives the whole variable domain EPEVTQTPSHQVTQMGQEVILRCVPISNHLYFYWYRQILGQKVEFLVSFYNNEISEKSEIFDDQFSVERPDGSNFTLKIRSTKLEDSAMYFCASSDFTGNYGYTFGSGTRLTVV.

About this clone: The junction does not match germline at one end; this may be a read error. The chain combines TRBV30 with TRBJ2-3, with D perhaps matching TRBD2 (6 bases). The germline V gene has CDR1 GTSNPN and CDR2 SVGIG (reference sequence). This CDR3 is 12 amino acids long. CDR3 protein: CAGSPGADTQYF. CDR3 nucleotides: TGTGCCGGGAGCCCGGGAGCAGATACGCAGTATTTT.

The CDR3 is CASRDNRGEQFF. The CDR3 region has the DNA TGTGCCAGCAGAGACAACCGGGGTGAGCAGTTCTTC. This chain joins TRBV2 and TRBJ2-1, with D perhaps matching TRBD2 (5 bases). V was clipped by 6 bases and J by 9 bases, with 12 bases between them. CDR1 and CDR2 from the germline V gene are SNHLY and FYNNEI. This CDR3 contains 12 residues.

The chain has TRBV4-1 and TRBJ2-6; D might be TRBD2 (6 bases). CDR1 and CDR2 from the germline V gene are MGHRA and YSYEKL. CDR3 size: 18 residues. Trimming removed 6 bases from V and 0 bases from J, with 18 bases in between. The CDR3 bases are TGCGCCAGCAGGTTTTCGGGACTCACAAGCTCTGGGGCCAACGTCCTGACTTTC. The encoded protein is CASRFSGLTSSGANVLTF.

The V and J genes are TRBV7-9 and TRBJ1-2; weak D call: TRBD1 (6 bases). The CDR3 has 17 residues. Germline CDR1 reads SEHNR; CDR2 reads FQNEAQ (reference sequence). Between the trimmed V and J ends, which lost 5 bases and 0 bases, there was a span of 19 bases. CDR3 bases: TGTGCCAGCAGCCGATCGGGCGCACAGGGAGCTAACTATGGCTACACCTTC. This translates into CASSRSGAQGANYGYTF.

The J gene is TRBJ1-1, the V gene TRBV5-8; weak D call: TRBD1 (6 bases). The germline CDR1 and CDR2 sequences are SGHTS and YDEGEE. The CDR3 loop spans 13 amino acids. Trimming took 10 bases from V and 0 from J, leaving 13 bases between them. The CDR3 DNA reads as TGTGCCGGGTACAGGGTTTTGAACACTGAAGCTTTCTTT. Amino acid sequence: CAGYRVLNTEAFF.

J is TRBJ2-7 and V is TRBV25-1; D may be TRBD2 (6 bases). The CDR3 sequence is 12 residues long. V shed 11 bases and J shed 2 bases, with 13 bases lying between them. The germline V gene encodes CDR1 MGHDK and CDR2 SYGVNS. Here the CDR3 reads CAARTGAYEQYF. The CDR3 region has the DNA TGTGCCGCTAGGACGGGAGCCTACGAGCAGTACTTC.

This chain connects TRBV18 to TRBJ2-1; D not resolved. This CDR3 is built from 15 residues. V lost 1 base, J lost 12 bases, and 19 bases lay in between. Germline CDR1 KGHSH, CDR2 LQKENI. The CDR3 DNA is TGTGCCAGCTCACCACGGGCGCCTTACCCTTTAGGGCAGTTCTTC. This codes for CASSPRAPYPLGQFF.

The rearrangement links TRBV5-1 to TRBJ2-2; TRBD1 agrees at 9 bases. With V trimmed by 4 bases and J by 0 bases, 1 base remained unmatched. Germline CDR1 reads SGHRS; CDR2 reads YFSETQ. The CDR3 extends over 15 amino acids. The DNA of the CDR3 is TGCGCCAGCAGCCGGACAGGGGCGAACACCGGGGAGCTGTTTTTT. Amino acids: CASSRTGANTGELFF.

V and J are TRBV7-2 and TRBJ2-3; 11 positions agree with TRBD2. The V gene's germline CDR1 is SGHTA and CDR2 FQGNSA. The CDR3 runs to 17 residues. Unmatched junction bases numbered 3, after V lost 1 base and J lost 0 bases. The CDR3, as DNA: TGTGCCAGCAGCTTAGACTGGACTAGCGGGAGCACAGATACGCAGTATTTT. Amino acids: CASSLDWTSGSTDTQYF.

The chain has TRBV11-2 and TRBJ2-2, with 9 bases matching TRBD1. Germline V lookup: CDR1 SGHAT, CDR2 FQNNGV. V was pared by 5 bases and J by 4 bases, with 11 bases of the junction left unmatched. This CDR3 comprises 17 residues. CDR3 nucleotides: TGTGCCAGCAGCGCACCGGGACAGGGACCTTTCACCGGGGAGCTGTTTTTT. Translating gives CASSAPGQGPFTGELFF.

The rearrangement links TRBV7-9 to TRBJ1-2; unclear D gene. V was cut by 5 bases and J by 3 bases, with 7 bases left in between. CDR3 size: 12 residues. CDR1 is SEHNR and CDR2 is FQNEAQ in the germline V gene (reference sequence). The CDR3 loop reads CASSAGDYGYTF. In DNA, the CDR3 is TGTGCCAGCAGCGCCGGGGACTATGGCTACACCTTC.

The V and J genes are TRBV6-5 and TRBJ1-3; 8 bases align to TRBD1. The length of the CDR3 is 14 residues. V lost 7 bases, J lost 4 bases, and 6 bases stayed unmatched. The germline V gene has CDR1 MNHEY and CDR2 SVGAGI. The CDR3 region has the DNA TGTGCCAGCACCCAGGACAGGGTCGGAAACACCATATATTTT. Its protein product is CASTQDRVGNTIYF.

The chain combines TRBV6-6 with TRBJ1-1; possible D gene TRBD1, 6 bases. The germline V gene has CDR1 MNHNY and CDR2 SVGAGI (reference sequence). V lost 5 bases and J 1 base, leaving 8 bases between the germline ends. This CDR3 is built from 13 residues. The chain's CDR3 is CASSVQGNTEAFF. For the CDR3, the DNA is TGTGCCAGCAGTGTACAGGGGAACACTGAAGCTTTCTTT.

The genes are TRBV18 and TRBJ2-1; D is perhaps TRBD1 (5 bases). Trimming left V 2 bases short and J 0 bases short, with 11 bases between. In germline, CDR1 is KGHSH, CDR2 LQKENI. The CDR3 has 16 amino acids. The CDR3 DNA reads as TGTGCCAGCTCACCAGGGGCCCGCAGCTCCTACAATGAGCAGTTCTTC. Translation: CASSPGARSSYNEQFF.

The chain employs TRBV5-4 and TRBJ2-7; 9 nucleotides align to TRBD2. The germline V gene has CDR1 SGHNT and CDR2 YYREEE (reference sequence). Trimming took 1 base from V and 5 from J; bases not matched to a gene: 7. This CDR3 contains 15 residues. CDR3 DNA: TGTGCCAGCAGCTTGCGTGCGCGGGAGGGCCACGAGCAGTACTTC. As protein: CASSLRAREGHEQYF.